These 20 T cell receptor beta chains were sequenced from one sample in a study of beta chain features in type 1 diabetes. TCRB transcripts that were expressed got sequenced, as all of the isolated RNA had been reverse transcribed. The data were produced by immunoSEQ multiplex PCR, yet TCRdb's version contains in-frame clones alone and is incomplete. Of about 5,400 clones listed, around 75% are singletons. The specimen sequenced was Tregs from blood. Receptors originate from a man aged 18-30 years in good health.

The V call is TRBV29-1, the J call TRBJ2-1, with 7 positions matching TRBD1. Germline V gene data show CDR1 as SQVTM and CDR2 as ANQGSEA. The CDR3 totals 16 residues. V lost 2 bases, J lost 8 bases, and 15 bases stayed unmatched. The CDR3 DNA sequence: TGCAGCGTTGAATCGGACAGCCGAGGGGGCTTGTATGAGCAGTTCTTC. Translation: CSVESDSRGGLYEQFF.

The chain couples TRBV5-1 to TRBJ2-7; 8 bases match TRBD1. CDR3 size: 18 residues. Trimming removed 2 bases from V and 6 bases from J; junction bases left unmatched: 19. Germline loops: CDR1 SGHRS, CDR2 YFSETQ. This chain's CDR3 is CASSFPKTGVGRGLEQYF. CDR3 nucleotide sequence: TGCGCCAGCAGCTTCCCAAAGACAGGGGTAGGACGAGGGCTCGAGCAGTACTTC.

The CDR3 loop reads CASSLGAGSNQPQHF. The CDR3 DNA is TGTGCCAGCAGCTTAGGGGCGGGAAGCAATCAGCCCCAGCATTTT. This rearrangement joins TRBV7-9 to TRBJ1-5; D is undetermined. This CDR3 is built from 15 residues. Germline loops: CDR1 SEHNR, CDR2 FQNEAQ (reference sequence). Trimming pared 1 base from V and 1 base from J, leaving 8 bases between.

The chain is built from TRBV7-2 and TRBJ1-5, with TRBD1 as a possible D gene (6 bases). Germline V gene data show CDR1 as SGHTA and CDR2 as FQGNSA. The CDR3 contains 14 residues. V was cut by 7 bases and J by 6 bases, with 16 bases left in between. This chain's CDR3 is CASTWGGRGQPQHF. Here the CDR3 DNA reads TGTGCCAGCACCTGGGGGGGCCGGGGTCAGCCCCAGCATTTT.

V gene TRBV28 combines with J gene TRBJ2-5, with 10 bases fitting TRBD1. The germline CDR1 and CDR2 sequences are MDHEN and SYDVKM. V gave up 6 bases and J gave up 2 bases; unmatched junction bases: 0. The CDR3 sequence is 13 residues long. This chain's CDR3 is CASRDRGQETQYF. CDR3 nucleotide sequence: TGTGCCAGCAGGGACAGGGGGCAAGAGACCCAGTACTTC.

The V gene is TRBV7-8, the J gene TRBJ2-7; 8 bases are shared with TRBD2. Germline trimming cut 1 base from V and 0 bases from J; bases unmatched to any gene: 2. The CDR3 runs 15 residues. Germline values: CDR1 SGHVS, CDR2 FQNEAQ. This CDR3 is CASSLDGGGSYEQYF. CDR3 nucleotides: TGTGCCAGCAGCTTAGACGGGGGGGGCTCCTACGAGCAGTACTTC.

This clone came up once. The chain carries TRBV6-6 and TRBJ2-3; 7 bases are shared with TRBD2. Trimming cost V 2 bases and J 4 bases; bases outside gene matches: 6. This CDR3 is built from 15 residues. The V gene's germline CDR1 is MNHNY and CDR2 SVGAGI (reference sequence). The CDR3, as DNA: TGTGCCAGCAGTTACGCAAGCGGGGCGGCAGATACGCAGTATTTT. It codes for CASSYASGAADTQYF.

This chain joins TRBV7-8 and TRBJ1-1; 9 bases agree with TRBD1. This CDR3 contains 14 residues. The V gene end was trimmed by 5 bases and the J gene end by 4 bases; junction bases not matched to a gene: 5. The germline V gene has CDR1 SGHVS and CDR2 FQNEAQ. The CDR3 reads CASSLRDRATEAFF. CDR3 nucleotides: TGTGCCAGCAGCCTCCGGGACAGGGCCACTGAAGCTTTCTTT.

The CDR3 region is CASSQGTARDTQYF. CDR3 sequence (DNA): TGCGCCAGCAGCCAAGGGACAGCGAGAGATACGCAGTATTTT. J is TRBJ2-3 and V is TRBV4-1; tentatively, D is TRBD1 (6 bases). Germline V lookup: CDR1 MGHRA, CDR2 YSYEKL. V shed 1 base and J shed 5 bases, with 10 bases lying between them. The CDR3 spans 14 residues.

This clone was found a few times. This rearrangement joins TRBV7-2 to TRBJ2-5; D remains ambiguous. Germline loops: CDR1 SGHTA, CDR2 FQGNSA. The germline V and J ends were trimmed by 3 bases and 5 bases, with 10 bases remaining between them. The CDR3 is 13 amino acids. In DNA form, the CDR3 reads TGTGCCAGCAGCTTTGGCAGATCGGAGACCCAGTACTTC. This translates into CASSFGRSETQYF.

The chain uses TRBV5-1 and TRBJ2-3; TRBD1 agrees at 10 bases. The CDR3 has 18 residues. Germline loops: CDR1 SGHRS, CDR2 YFSETQ. J gave up 0 bases and V 3 bases, and 10 bases lay outside the gene matches. The CDR3 sequence: CASSSLPGQGKSTDTQYF. The DNA for the CDR3 is TGCGCCAGCAGCTCCCTCCCGGGACAGGGGAAAAGCACAGATACGCAGTATTTT.

This clone has only a few counts. In DNA, the CDR3 is TGTGCCAGCTCACCGCCAGTAACTAACTATGGCTACACCTTC. Translation: CASSPPVTNYGYTF. The chain carries TRBV18 and TRBJ1-2; no clear D gene. Germline CDR1 KGHSH, CDR2 LQKENI. This CDR3 comprises 14 residues. Trimming shortened V by 3 bases and J by 0 bases, and 8 bases separated the two germline ends.

The chain carries TRBV5-3 and TRBJ1-5, with TRBD1 as a possible D gene (6 bases). TRBV5-3 is an open reading frame whose function is uncertain. The V gene lost 1 base and the J gene lost 2 bases, with 10 bases spanning the gap. This CDR3 region has 15 residues. The CDR3 region has the DNA TGTGCCAGAAGCTTGTTCCGACAGGGCAATCAGCCCCAGCATTTT. This gives the protein CARSLFRQGNQPQHF.

The chain has TRBV6-1 and TRBJ2-5; TRBD1 agrees at 8 bases. The CDR3 has 13 amino acids. V gave up 6 bases and J gave up 1 base; unmatched junction bases: 1. Germline CDR1 MNHNS, CDR2 SASEGT. CDR3: CASRGQAQETQYF. As DNA, the CDR3 is TGTGCCAGCAGGGGACAGGCCCAAGAGACCCAGTACTTC.

V is TRBV18 and J is TRBJ1-2, with 10 bases aligning to TRBD1. Trimming removed 2 bases from V and 4 bases from J; junction bases left unmatched: 10. The CDR3 runs 17 residues. The germline V gene encodes CDR1 KGHSH and CDR2 LQKENI. CDR3 sequence reads: CASSPAGQGTAAYGYTF. CDR3 nucleotide sequence: TGTGCCAGCTCACCAGCGGGACAGGGGACGGCTGCCTATGGCTACACCTTC.

For this clone: Other DNA sequences from this sample encode an identical CDR3 as well. The V call is TRBV27, the J call TRBJ1-1; 9 nucleotides align to TRBD1. Germline V CDR1 and CDR2: MNHEY, SMNVEV (reference sequence). J was trimmed by 4 bases and V by 5 bases; bases with no gene match: 11. This CDR3 comprises 16 residues. The CDR3 spells CASSLSGTGPSTEAFF. Written as DNA, the CDR3 is TGTGCCAGCAGTCTCTCCGGGACAGGGCCCAGCACTGAAGCTTTCTTT.

This chain joins TRBV18 and TRBJ2-7; perhaps TRBD2 as D (6 bases). The CDR3 is 14 amino acids. Trimming left V 2 bases short and J 3 bases short, with 11 bases between. Germline CDR1 and CDR2: KGHSH and LQKENI. CDR3 nucleotides: TGTGCCAGCTCACCAGCCGCGGGGCGCTACGAGCAGTACTTC. Translation: CASSPAAGRYEQYF.

This clone was detected a few times. The rearrangement joins TRBV29-1 to TRBJ2-5; no clear D gene. The length of the CDR3 is 11 residues. Germline V gives CDR1 SQVTM, CDR2 ANQGSEA. V was trimmed by 4 bases and J by 5 bases, leaving 8 bases between them. The CDR3 bases are TGCAGCGTTGTCGTTCGGGAGACCCAGTACTTC. It specifies CSVVVRETQYF.

J is TRBJ2-5 and V is TRBV15; D is possibly TRBD2 (6 bases). Germline CDR1 reads LNHNV; CDR2 reads YYDKDF (reference sequence). V was clipped by 8 bases and J by 3 bases, with 10 bases between them. The CDR3 has 12 residues. This CDR3 reads CATFGGEETQYF. The CDR3 DNA sequence: TGTGCCACCTTTGGCGGGGAAGAGACCCAGTACTTC. The whole variable domain, remainder taken from reference TRBV15 and TRBJ2-5, is DAMVIQNPRYQVTQFGKPVTLSCSQTLNHNVMYWYQQKSSQAPKLLFHYYDKDFNNEADTPDNFQSRRPNTSFCFLDIRSPGLGDTAMYLCATFGGEETQYFGPGTRLLVL.

The chain uses TRBV30 and TRBJ2-2; TRBD1 is a possible D gene (5 bases). V gave up 3 bases and J gave up 0 bases, with 8 bases separating them. Germline values: CDR1 GTSNPN, CDR2 SVGIG (reference sequence). CDR3 length: 14 residues. DNA of the CDR3: TGTGCCTGGAGGCTGGGGCCGAACACCGGGGAGCTGTTTTTT. This sequence encodes CAWRLGPNTGELFF.